This T cell receptor (beta chain) was identified in a study of blood T cells in healthy people across ages. The authors ran a second PCR of about 7 to 12 cycles using a sample-barcoded 5' primer and a J-beta primer mix. TCRdb itself ran the 5' RACE reads through MiXCR, one entry per CDR3 protein. The data hold 650,000 to 700,000 distinct CDR3 sequences, with 45% to 60% observed a single time. Trimming took 4 bases from V and 0 from J; bases not matched to a gene: 9. The germline V gene has CDR1 SGHRS and CDR2 YFSETQ. There are 18 residues in the CDR3. Notes on the study in general: Getting older went along with TCR beta diversity per million T cells dropping roughly linearly. Calculation of diversity from one million T cells yielded estimates considered to be underestimates.

About this clonotype itself: The antigen is undetermined.

The chain joins TRBV5-1 to TRBJ2-6, with 8 nucleotides matching TRBD1. Sequenced input: blood. This receptor was identified in a woman of 80 years or more in good health. CDR3: CASSLGTGGYSGANVLTF. As DNA, the CDR3 is TGCGCCAGCAGCCTGGGGACAGGCGGTTACTCTGGGGCCAACGTCCTGACTTTC.